This T cell receptor beta chain was recovered during a study of blood T cell repertoires in COVID-19 (dated by TCRdb to 2018 to 2021). For context, the study as a whole: Samples from collaborators originated in the United States, Italy and Spain and spanned both the acute and convalescent phases of COVID-19. Deeply sampled blood TCRbeta repertoires from subjects exposed to, actively infected with, or recovered from COVID-19 were included in the dataset. The sample metadata nearly always contained a de-identified subject ID, COVID-19 status, age in years and sex. The repertoires were released in a freely available public database meant as a resource for research on the immune response to SARS-CoV-2. HLA class I and class II types, where available, came from metadata supplied by the sample provider rather than from assay-based typing. The prospective study material was composed of cDNA or gDNA derived from T cells, B-cell-depleted T cells, or PBMCs. The samples were drawn from the first 160 participants of the ongoing ImmuneRACE study and from 1,254 subjects provided by 6 global collaborators. Points the paper makes about the study in general: Clinical and demographic metadata were provided uncurated, with the amount varying by source and participant.

V has 1 base trimmed and J has 2 bases trimmed; junction bases matching no gene number 14. The germline V gene provides CDR1 SGHRS and CDR2 YFSETQ. Spanning cysteine to phenylalanine, the CDR3 consists of 19 amino acids. The DNA shown is the 57-base CDR3, in frame from base 1. The collaborating institutions used their own protocols to collect whole blood in K2EDTA tubes. For TCRbeta analysis, collaborators shipped samples as frozen whole blood, isolated PBMCs, or DNA extracted from either of those sample types. TCRbeta CDR3 regions were amplified from genomic DNA using the immunoSEQ Assay, a bias-controlled multiplex PCR. The study's processing was this. The number of nucleated cells in each sample was estimated from the amplification of reference gene primers within the assay. To quantify the absolute abundance of each unique TCRbeta CDR3 rearrangement, sequence reads were collapsed and filtered. For each sample, productive Simpson clonality was calculated as the square root of Simpson's diversity index over productive rearrangements. Held by TCRdb, this immuneACCESS table contains in-frame sequences only and omits some clones. Under half of the omission traces to an unresolved V gene where checked; the cause of the rest is unknown. D and trimming come from the DNA, and the V and J calls and clone size come from that table. The sample includes around 250,000 clones, with about four fifths observed a single time. The ten largest make up around 3.4% of the sample.

About this clone: Its antigen is still unknown. No base-level quality is on record; no much larger clone is a single base apart.

Specimen: peripheral blood. This TCR was sampled from a woman aged 18-29 years with acute or convalescent COVID-19. The chain is encoded by TRBV5-1 joined to TRBJ2-3; 9 bases in between match TRBD2. The DNA sequence is as follows: TGCGCCAGCAGCTTGTGGGCTAGCGGGATCGGAGGCGACACAGATACGCAGTATTTT. The resulting protein is CASSLWASGIGGDTDTQYF.